The next 12 T cell receptor beta chains were all read from a single sample in a study of metastatic and nonmetastatic thyroid tumors. TCRdb re-called the PCR reads via MiXCR. The data contain approximately 32,000 clones, about 20% of them singletons. All patients were untreated before thyroid surgery. What was sequenced was blood. Source of these receptors: a female donor with papillary thyroid cancer or a benign thyroid nodule (not recorded which). Some clones in this sample may be carry-over from other donors' samples.

Many counts were recorded for this clone. The same CDR3 can be traced to other DNA sequences in this sample. The V call is TRBV28, the J call TRBJ2-3, with 9 bases that match TRBD1. CDR1 and CDR2 from the germline V gene are MDHEN and SYDVKM. This CDR3 is built from 16 residues. The trim removed 4 bases at V and 2 bases at J, leaving 7 bases unmatched. For the CDR3, the DNA is TGTGCCAGCAGTTCCTGGACAGGGGAGACCACAGATACGCAGTATTTT. Translated: CASSSWTGETTDTQYF.

In this sample, this clone turned up many times. This chain links TRBV3-1 with TRBJ2-1; no definite D call. The V end lost 4 bases, the J end lost 7 bases, and 11 bases lay between the germline ends. This CDR3 is built from 13 residues. Germline values: CDR1 LGHDT, CDR2 YNNKEL (reference sequence). The CDR3: CASSLSSANEQFF. CDR3 DNA: TGTGCCAGCAGCCTATCATCAGCGAATGAGCAGTTCTTC.

This clone was seen at least ten times. J is TRBJ1-2 and V is TRBV6-1, with a weak D call TRBD1 (5 bases). Germline values: CDR1 MNHNS, CDR2 SASEGT. This CDR3 contains 14 residues. With 6 bases removed from V and 0 bases from J, the gap between germline ends came to 11 bases. CDR3 region: CASRTLTANYGYTF. CDR3 bases: TGTGCCAGCAGGACGCTGACAGCTAACTATGGCTACACCTTC.

V is TRBV5-1 and J is TRBJ1-3; D unresolved. Germline lookup yields CDR1 SGHRS and CDR2 YFSETQ. V gave up 0 bases and J gave up 0 bases, with 7 bases separating them. The CDR3 covers 15 residues. As DNA, the CDR3 is TGCGCCAGCAGCTTGGGGTCCATCTCTGGAAACACCATATATTTT. Its protein product is CASSLGSISGNTIYF.

This clone was observed at least ten times. The chain recombines TRBV12-3 or TRBV12-4 with TRBJ1-6; TRBD1 agrees at 9 bases. Trimming at V came to 3 bases and at J to 10 bases, leaving 4 bases not matched to a gene. This CDR3 region has 14 residues. The CDR3 loop reads CASSFTGGRSPLHF. The CDR3 DNA reads as TGTGCCAGCAGTTTTACAGGGGGCAGGTCACCCCTCCACTTT.

This clone was counted ten times or more. The rearrangement links TRBV20-1 to TRBJ1-2, with no clear D. The CDR3 totals 13 residues. Per the germline V gene, CDR1 is DFQATT and CDR2 is SNEGSKA (reference sequence). Trimming shortened V by 6 bases and J by 4 bases, and 15 bases separated the two germline ends. Here the CDR3 DNA reads TGCAGTGCCTCGCCGGAACAGTCCTATGGCTACACCTTC. Protein sequence: CSASPEQSYGYTF.

Points on this clone: In the same sample, other DNA sequences code for this CDR3. This chain connects TRBV5-1 to TRBJ2-6; tentatively, D is TRBD1 or TRBD2 (5 bases each). Per the germline V gene, CDR1 is SGHRS and CDR2 is YFSETQ. CDR3 length: 19 amino acids. Between the trimmed V and J ends, which lost 2 bases and 1 base, there was a span of 19 bases. This CDR3 reads CASSLGWARDPSGANVLTF. Here the CDR3 DNA reads TGCGCCAGCAGCTTAGGTTGGGCTAGGGACCCGTCTGGGGCCAACGTCCTGACTTTC.

A few counts support this clone. This chain joins TRBV27 and TRBJ1-6; 7 bases match TRBD1. V lost 5 bases to trimming and J lost 3 bases; unmatched junction nucleotides: 4. Germline CDR1 and CDR2: MNHEY and SMNVEV (reference sequence). CDR3 length: 15 amino acids. The CDR3 loop is CASSTGTDYNSPLHF. The CDR3 nucleotides read TGTGCCAGCAGTACCGGGACAGACTATAATTCACCCCTCCACTTT.

The chain joins TRBV20-1 to TRBJ2-1, with TRBD2 matching 12 bases. J was trimmed by 16 bases and V by 6 bases; bases with no gene match: 19. CDR1 DFQATT and CDR2 SNEGSKA come from the germline V gene (reference sequence). The CDR3 is 15 amino acids. CDR3: CSAPVGLAGYNGHFF. CDR3 coding DNA: TGCAGTGCCCCCGTAGGACTAGCGGGATACAATGGGCATTTCTTC.

This clone appeared a few times. The junction departs from germline at one end; a sequencing error may be responsible. The chain links TRBV24-1 to TRBJ1-2; D is ambiguous. Per germline, CDR1 KGHDR and CDR2 SFDVKD. The CDR3 loop spans 14 amino acids. In nucleotides, the CDR3 is TGTGCCACCAGTTATTTTCAGCGAAACTATTGCTACACCTTC. Its translation: CATSYFQRNYCYTF.

The genes are TRBV9 and TRBJ2-2; 8 positions agree with TRBD2. The CDR3 sequence is 14 residues long. J was trimmed by 6 bases and V by 3 bases; bases with no gene match: 4. Germline V gene lookup returns CDR1 SGDLS and CDR2 YYNGEE. The CDR3 is CASSGTGGPGELFF. The CDR3, as DNA: TGTGCCAGCAGCGGGACGGGGGGGCCCGGGGAGCTGTTTTTT.

This clone was recorded at least ten times. The chain uses TRBV7-3 and TRBJ1-6; 7 nucleotides agree with TRBD1. The germline gives CDR1 SGHTA, CDR2 FQGTGA. After removal of 5 bases from V and 6 bases from J, the junction contained 1 base not matched to a gene. The CDR3 totals 13 residues. The CDR3 here is CASSRDSNSPLHF. The CDR3 coding sequence is TGTGCCAGCAGCCGGGACAGTAATTCACCCCTCCACTTT.